The clone carrying this T cell receptor (beta chain) was detected ten times or more. What it binds is unknown. This CDR3 is 15 amino acids long. From germline, CDR1 is SGHTA and CDR2 FQGNSA. V was clipped by 0 bases and J by 10 bases; unmatched bases: 6. This sample stems from a study of T cell repertoires in cytomegalovirus infection. TCRdb analysed the reads with MiXCR anew, one entry per CDR3 protein. Of 200,000 to 300,000 distinct CDR3 sequences in the sample, about 12% were seen once. Study-level results: HLA-C-restricted CMV-specific TCR beta clonotypes were dominant in the ex vivo response. Carriers of CMV and the relevant HLA type were discriminated by public TCR beta frequency.

The sample consisted of PBMCs. V gene TRBV7-2 combines with J gene TRBJ1-6, with 7 bases lining up with TRBD1. This receptor was taken from a human donor in good health (CMV status not recorded). Some clones in this sample may be carry-over from other donors' samples. In DNA, the CDR3 is TGTGCCAGCAGCTTAGCGACAGGGAGGGGATCACCCCTCCACTTT. Translated, it gives CASSLATGRGSPLHF.